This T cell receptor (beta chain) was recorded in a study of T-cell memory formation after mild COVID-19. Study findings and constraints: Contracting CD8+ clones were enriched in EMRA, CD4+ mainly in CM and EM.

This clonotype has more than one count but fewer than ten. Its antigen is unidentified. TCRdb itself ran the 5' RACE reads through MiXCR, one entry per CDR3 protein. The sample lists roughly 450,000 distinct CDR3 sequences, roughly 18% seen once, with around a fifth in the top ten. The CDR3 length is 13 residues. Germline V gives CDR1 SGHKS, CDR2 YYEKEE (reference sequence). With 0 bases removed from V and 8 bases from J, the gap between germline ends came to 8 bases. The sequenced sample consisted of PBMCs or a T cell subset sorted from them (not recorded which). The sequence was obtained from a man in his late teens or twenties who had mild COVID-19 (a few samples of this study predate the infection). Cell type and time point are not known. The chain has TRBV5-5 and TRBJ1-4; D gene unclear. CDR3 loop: CASSLGGEEKLFF. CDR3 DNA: TGTGCCAGCAGCTTGGGGGGTGAGGAAAAACTGTTTTTT.